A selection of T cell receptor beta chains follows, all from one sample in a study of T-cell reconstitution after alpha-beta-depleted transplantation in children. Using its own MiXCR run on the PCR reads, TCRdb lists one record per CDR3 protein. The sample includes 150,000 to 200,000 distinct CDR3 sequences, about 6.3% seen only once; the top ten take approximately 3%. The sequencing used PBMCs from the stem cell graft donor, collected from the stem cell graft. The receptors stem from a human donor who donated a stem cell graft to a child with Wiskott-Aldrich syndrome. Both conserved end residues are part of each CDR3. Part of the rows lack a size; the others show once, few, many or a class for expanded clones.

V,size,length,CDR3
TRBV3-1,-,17,CASSQGNGLYSNQPQHF
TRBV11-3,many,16,CASSLETRTSWNEQFF
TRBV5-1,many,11,CASSEEDTQYF
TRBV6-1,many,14,CASSAPGRNTEAFF
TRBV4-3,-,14,CASSQGLAGYEQYF
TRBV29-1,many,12,CSVSTGYNEQFF
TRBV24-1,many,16,CATSDPGTGAHYGYTF
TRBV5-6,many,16,CASSTGGLRVNTEAFF
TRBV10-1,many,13,CASSENRGVEQYF
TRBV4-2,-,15,CAMGPGPLGLAPLHF
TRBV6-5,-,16,CASSYGVGLTSGGYTF
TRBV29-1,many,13,CSVERGSTDTQYF
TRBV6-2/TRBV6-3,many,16,CASSYIPGGMTDTQYF